This T cell receptor (beta chain) originates from a study of cytomegalovirus exposure and HLA in healthy donors. Use of 60 Vbeta and 13 Jbeta primers characterized the PCR. Assay used: immunoSEQ multiplex PCR; TCRdb lists only in-frame clones, some missing. The sample has 65,000 to 95,000 clones, and its top ten clones hold 1.4% to 1.5%. For this clone: Its specificity is unknown.

The study's findings and limits: In a later analysis, CMV-associated beta chains were mostly HLA-associated, it appeared. With DRB1 most and HLA-C fewest, TCR association rates differed between HLA loci in a later analysis.

V lost 5 bases to trimming and J lost 5 bases; unmatched junction nucleotides: 2. The CDR3 runs to 14 residues. Per germline, CDR1 LNHDA and CDR2 SQIVND (reference sequence). This sequence originates from a woman in her fifties or sixties in good health and CMV-seronegative. The V gene is TRBV19, the J gene TRBJ2-1; 11 nucleotides agree with TRBD1. Material for sequencing was PBMCs. DNA for the CDR3: TGTGCCAGTAGTGGGACAGGGGGGAACAATGAGCAGTTCTTC. It is translated as CASSGTGGNNEQFF.